Reported below is one TCR beta chain. Its recognized antigen is unknown. There are no base qualities to consult, and no much larger clone falls within one base. The reads were generated on an Illumina HiSeq 1500. The public sequencing data were trimmed at Q25 with fastp and processed into clonotypes with MiXCR by TCRdb, which kept only in-frame beta chains. A single entry per CDR3 protein holds the most common genes and DNA from its merged rows. The sample includes about 920,000 distinct CDR3 sequences, with around a third observed a single time. The biggest ten clones account for about 14% of the sample. From the cysteine through the phenylalanine, the CDR3 covers 17 amino acids. Kept here is only the CDR3 DNA, which spans 51 bases and is read in frame from base 1. CDR1 and CDR2 were assigned from the germline V gene (reference sequence) as PRHDT and FYEKMQ. Trimming at the junction amounts to 4 bases on V and 8 bases on J, and the germline ends lie 21 bases apart.

This specimen's treatment or condition label, per the study, means: in vitro stimulation with specific CMV peptide epitopes to enrich CMV-specific T cells. The data derive from a study of T cell repertoires in cytomegalovirus infection (dated by TCRdb to about 2019). In the study overall: Alongside well-studied HLA-B-restricted epitopes, the peptide stimulations were aimed at recently identified HLA-C-restricted CMV epitopes, whose presentation resists viral immunomodulation. Donor HLA type was relevant to the analysis, as public TCR beta signatures indicated carriage of CMV infection together with the matching HLA type. What the study reported, not specific to this receptor: Carriers of CMV infection plus the relevant HLA type were discriminated by the cumulative frequency of public TCR beta family members in the study cohort and in an independent roughly 370-donor cohort. In the ex vivo response, HLA-C-restricted CMV-specific TCR beta clonotypes were dominant, and in two of eight donors the single most frequent clonotype came from this HLA-C-restricted group.

The sequence was obtained from a human donor in good health (CMV status not recorded). Some clones in this sample may be carry-over from other donors' samples. This chain is built from TRBV13 and TRBJ1-6; TRBD1 might be the D gene, on 5 matching bases. Source: cultured CD8+ T cells from PBMCs, taken from culture after CMV antigen stimulation. Here the CDR3 is given as CASSSTPLDIADSPLHF. The DNA is TGTGCCAGCAGCTCAACCCCCCTGGACATAGCGGATTCACCCCTCCACTTT.